The rows below give T cell receptor beta chains drawn from one sample of a study of T cell changes during pregnancy in multiple sclerosis. The repertoire was sequenced with immunoSEQ multiplex PCR; TCRdb's copy has only in-frame clones and lacks some. The sample carries just under 50,000 clones, about 90% recorded once. The sample here was CD8+ T cells from peripheral blood mononuclear cells, taken after pregnancy. The receptor source for this set is a female donor with multiple sclerosis, enrolled in a pregnancy study. Each CDR3 is given with its conserved first and last residue. The D gene is left open where the match is weak. Clone size is given for some rows only: seen once, a few or many times, or a class if the clone is expanded.

v_gene: TRBV7-3; abundance: -; j_gene: TRBJ1-1; d_gene: -; CDR3nt: TGTGCCAGCAGTGGCAGTTGGAACACTGAAGCTTTCTTT; CDR3aa: CASSGSWNTEAFF
v_gene: TRBV25-1; abundance: once; j_gene: TRBJ1-2; d_gene: -; CDR3nt: TGTGCCAGCAGTGAGTCAGGGGCTGCCCGCTATGGCTACACCTTC; CDR3aa: CASSESGAARYGYTF
v_gene: TRBV5-5; abundance: -; j_gene: TRBJ2-7; d_gene: TRBD1; CDR3nt: TGTGCCAGCAGCTTGCAGGGGGACGGCGAGCAGTACTTC; CDR3aa: CASSLQGDGEQYF
v_gene: TRBV5-6; abundance: -; j_gene: TRBJ1-2; d_gene: -; CDR3nt: TGTGCCAGCAGCTGGGACACGGAACGGGTCTACACCTTC; CDR3aa: CASSWDTERVYTF
v_gene: TRBV25-1; abundance: few; j_gene: TRBJ1-6; d_gene: -; CDR3nt: TGTGCCAGCAGTGAAGGGGGGGAGGGGCGTTCACCCCTCCACTTT; CDR3aa: CASSEGGEGRSPLHF
v_gene: TRBV9; abundance: -; j_gene: TRBJ1-4; d_gene: -; CDR3nt: TGTGCCAGCAGCGAGGGGACTAATGAAAAACTGTTTTTT; CDR3aa: CASSEGTNEKLFF
v_gene: TRBV5-1; abundance: -; j_gene: TRBJ2-7; d_gene: -; CDR3nt: TGCGCCAGCAGAACGACTTACGAGCAGTACTTC; CDR3aa: CASRTTYEQYF
v_gene: TRBV13; abundance: -; j_gene: TRBJ1-3; d_gene: -; CDR3nt: TGTGCCAGCAGCTTAGGGACATTTGGAAACACCATATATTTT; CDR3aa: CASSLGTFGNTIYF
v_gene: TRBV7-9; abundance: -; j_gene: TRBJ1-1; d_gene: -; CDR3nt: TGTGCCAGCAGCAGAGGAAATACTGAAGCTTTCTTT; CDR3aa: CASSRGNTEAFF
v_gene: TRBV2; abundance: -; j_gene: TRBJ1-2; d_gene: -; CDR3nt: TGTGCCAGCAGTGGTTGGCAGGACTATGGCTACACCTTC; CDR3aa: CASSGWQDYGYTF
v_gene: TRBV4-2; abundance: -; j_gene: TRBJ2-1; d_gene: -; CDR3nt: TGTGCCAGCAGCCAAGAAATAGAGGGCTGGGATGAGCAGTTCTTC; CDR3aa: CASSQEIEGWDEQFF
v_gene: TRBV7-9; abundance: -; j_gene: TRBJ2-1; d_gene: TRBD1; CDR3nt: TGTGCCAGCAGCTCCCGGACAGGGGACAATGAGCAGTTCTTC; CDR3aa: CASSSRTGDNEQFF
v_gene: TRBV6-5; abundance: -; j_gene: TRBJ1-1; d_gene: TRBD1; CDR3nt: TGTGCCAGCAGTTCCCAGGGGGGGAACACTGAAGCTTTCTTT; CDR3aa: CASSSQGGNTEAFF
v_gene: TRBV5-6; abundance: -; j_gene: TRBJ1-5; d_gene: -; CDR3nt: TGTGCCAGCAGCTTGGCGGGCAGGGATCCCAATCAGCCCCAGCATTTT; CDR3aa: CASSLAGRDPNQPQHF
v_gene: TRBV30; abundance: -; j_gene: TRBJ2-2; d_gene: -; CDR3nt: TGTGCCTGGAGTGTTGCAGGGGCCGGGGAGCTGTTTTTT; CDR3aa: CAWSVAGAGELFF
v_gene: TRBV7-9; abundance: once; j_gene: TRBJ2-1; d_gene: -; CDR3nt: TGTGCCAGCAGCTTCCCTAGCGTCCTGGGGGAGCAGTTCTTC; CDR3aa: CASSFPSVLGEQFF
v_gene: TRBV4-1; abundance: once; j_gene: TRBJ1-2; d_gene: TRBD1; CDR3nt: TGCGCCAGCAGCCCAAAGGCGACAGGGAATGGGGACTACACCTTC; CDR3aa: CASSPKATGNGDYTF
v_gene: TRBV9; abundance: -; j_gene: TRBJ1-4; d_gene: -; CDR3nt: TGTGCCAGCAGCGTAGAAGGAGGGACTAATGAAAAACTGTTTTTT; CDR3aa: CASSVEGGTNEKLFF